The 21 T cell receptor beta chains in this list originate from one sample, sequenced in a study of shared clonotypes between healthy human individuals. Clones were read by immunoSEQ multiplex PCR, and TCRdb kept only the in-frame ones, dropping some. Of some 450,000 clones in the sample, roughly 80% were seen once. Sequenced material: PBMCs. These receptors were taken from a woman aged 40 to 50 in good health. Some clones in this sample may be carry-over from other donors' samples.

The V and J genes are TRBV28 and TRBJ1-5; D not certain. The CDR3 runs to 13 residues. V was trimmed by 6 bases and J by 6 bases, leaving 12 bases between them. In germline, CDR1 is MDHEN, CDR2 SYDVKM. Here the CDR3 DNA reads TGTGCCAGCAGCTCCACCTCAATTCAGCCCCAGCATTTT. Amino acid sequence: CASSSTSIQPQHF.

This clone has just a few counts. The chain uses TRBV6-6 and TRBJ2-7; 9 bases are a match to TRBD1. V lost 6 bases, J lost 5 bases, and 8 bases stayed unmatched. The germline gives CDR1 MNHNY, CDR2 SVGAGI (reference sequence). The CDR3 has 14 residues. The CDR3 DNA is TGTGCCAGCAGGCCCGGGACAGGGAGTAACGAGCAGTACTTC. Translating gives CASRPGTGSNEQYF.

V usage is TRBV9 and J usage is TRBJ2-2; D might be TRBD2 (5 bases). This CDR3 is built from 14 residues. Trimming left V 2 bases short and J 7 bases short, with 12 bases between. CDR1 and CDR2 from the germline V gene are SGDLS and YYNGEE. The chain's CDR3 is CASSVDYYGGELFF. The CDR3 DNA reads as TGTGCCAGCAGCGTCGACTACTACGGCGGGGAGCTGTTTTTT.

To note about this clone: A read error is likely here: a far larger clone is one base away. The V and J genes are TRBV4-3 and TRBJ2-2, with D maybe TRBD1 (6 bases). Germline V CDR1 and CDR2: LGHNA, YSLEER. Trimming left V 0 bases short and J 8 bases short, with 19 bases between. The CDR3 has 17 residues. The CDR3 nucleotides read TGCGCCAGCAGCCAAGATTCATGGGCAGGGGCCGCAGGGGAGCTGTTTTTT. Translated, it gives CASSQDSWAGAAGELFF.

The CDR3 is CASSQGLAAQETQYF. In nucleotides, the CDR3 is TGTGCCAGCAGCCAGGGACTAGCGGCTCAAGAGACCCAGTACTTC. The V gene is TRBV7-3, the J gene TRBJ2-5, with 11 positions matching TRBD2. Germline CDR1 reads SGHTA; CDR2 reads FQGTGA. This CDR3 is 15 amino acids long. J lost 2 bases, V lost 5 bases, and 4 bases had no gene match. Full variable domain (missing parts from reference TRBV7-3 and TRBJ2-5): GAGVSQTPSNKVTEKGKYVELRCDPISGHTALYWYRQSLGQGPEFLIYFQGTGAADDSGLPNDRFFAVRPEGSVSTLKIQRTERGDSAVYLCASSQGLAAQETQYFGPGTRLLVL.

In regard to this clone: It differs at one base from a far larger clone, so likely a read error. The chain links TRBV30 to TRBJ1-6, with 11 positions matching TRBD1. Germline lookup yields CDR1 GTSNPN and CDR2 SVGIG (reference sequence). With V trimmed by 8 bases and J by 5 bases, 8 bases remained unmatched. The length of the CDR3 is 15 residues. CDR3 bases: TGTGCCCGCCCCGGACAGGGGGCCGATAATTCACCCCTCCACTTT. It is translated as CARPGQGADNSPLHF.

This clone was seen a handful of times. The rearrangement joins TRBV6-6 to TRBJ2-3, with 7 bases that match TRBD1. The CDR3 is 13 amino acids. Germline lookup yields CDR1 MNHNY and CDR2 SVGAGI (reference sequence). The J segment lost 2 bases and the V segment lost 8 bases, leaving 4 bases of the junction unmatched. The CDR3 region is CASGTVPTDTQYF. CDR3 sequence (DNA): TGTGCCAGCGGGACAGTCCCCACAGATACGCAGTATTTT.

The V gene is TRBV5-1, the J gene TRBJ2-5; 11 positions agree with TRBD2. Germline-derived CDR1 and CDR2 are SGHRS and YFSETQ. The ends lost 0 bases at V and 1 base at J; junction bases unmatched: 5. The CDR3 contains 17 residues. CDR3 loop: CASSLGLAGTLQETQYF. The CDR3 coding sequence is TGCGCCAGCAGCTTGGGACTAGCGGGGACACTCCAAGAGACCCAGTACTTC.

There are many counts of this clone. This CDR3 is CASTSSRVTSNQPQHF. CDR3 in DNA: TGTGCCAGCACCTCTTCCAGGGTCACTAGCAATCAGCCCCAGCATTTT. This sequence joins TRBV5-8 and TRBJ1-5; a possible D gene is TRBD1 (5 bases). V was shortened by 6 bases and J by 0 bases, with 16 bases between the two germline ends. The CDR3 is 16 residues long. Per the germline V gene, CDR1 is SGHTS and CDR2 is YDEGEE.

Note on this clone: Only one base separates this from a far larger clonotype, so it likely reflects a read error. V and J are TRBV5-1 and TRBJ1-1; TRBD1 is a possible D gene (5 bases). The CDR3 spans 19 residues. Germline CDR1 and CDR2: SGHRS and YFSETQ. Trimming cost V 2 bases and J 0 bases, with 23 bases left between them. The CDR3 DNA reads TGCGCCAGCAGCTTCTGGCCGGGAGACCCGACAGATTTGAACACTGAAGCTTTCTTT. Protein sequence: CASSFWPGDPTDLNTEAFF.

This chain joins TRBV7-2 and TRBJ1-2; D uncertain. The V and J ends lost 5 bases and 3 bases respectively, with 16 bases between them. The CDR3 covers 15 residues. Looked up from germline, CDR1 is SGHTA and CDR2 is FQGNSA. CDR3: CASSPNSVRYYGYTF. The CDR3 coding sequence is TGTGCCAGCAGCCCAAACAGCGTTCGGTACTATGGCTACACCTTC.

The chain employs TRBV7-2 and TRBJ2-1, with 13 positions matching TRBD2. V dropped 6 bases and J dropped 8; count of bases not matched to a gene: 4. The germline V gene encodes CDR1 SGHTA and CDR2 FQGNSA. There are 14 residues in the CDR3. CDR3 DNA: TGTGCCAGCAGTCGGACTAGCGGGAGTTATGAGCAGTTCTTC. Translated, it gives CASSRTSGSYEQFF. Full variable domain (remainder filled in from reference TRBV7-2 and TRBJ2-1): GAGVSQSPSNKVTEKGKDVELRCDPISGHTALYWYRQSLGQGLEFLIYFQGNSAPDKSGLPSDRFSAERTGGSVSTLTIQRTQQEDSAVYLCASSRTSGSYEQFFGPGTRLTVL.

This clone appeared a few times. The chain uses TRBV5-1 and TRBJ1-1; D ambiguous. This CDR3 is 13 amino acids long. Trimming took off 2 bases at V and 2 bases at J, with 7 bases between the two ends. CDR1 and CDR2 from the germline V gene are SGHRS and YFSETQ. This CDR3 is CASSFQFNTEAFF. CDR3 sequence (DNA): TGCGCCAGCAGCTTTCAGTTCAACACTGAAGCTTTCTTT. Full variable domain (outside the CDR3, taken from reference TRBV5-1 and TRBJ1-1): KAGVTQTPRYLIKTRGQQVTLSCSPISGHRSVSWYQQTPGQGLQFLFEYFSETQRNKGNFPGRFSGRQFSNSRSEMNVSTLELGDSALYLCASSFQFNTEAFFGQGTRLTVV.

This clone was counted only a few times. The chain employs TRBV6-5 and TRBJ1-1; TRBD1 is a possible D gene (5 bases). The CDR3 covers 14 residues. Between the trimmed V and J ends, which lost 2 bases and 12 bases, there was a span of 19 bases. Germline lookup yields CDR1 MNHEY and CDR2 SVGAGI. CDR3 sequence reads: CASSYGGETAETFF. The CDR3 nucleotides are TGTGCCAGCAGTTACGGGGGGGAGACCGCTGAGACTTTCTTT.

Note on this clone: It differs at one base from a far larger clone, so likely a read error. The chain carries TRBV7-9 and TRBJ2-5, with 9 bases fitting TRBD1. There are 14 residues in the CDR3. Germline V gene data show CDR1 as SEHNR and CDR2 as FQNEAQ (reference sequence). The V gene end was trimmed by 4 bases and the J gene end by 5 bases; junction bases not matched to a gene: 5. CDR3 bases: TGTGCCAGCAGCTCCGTCACAGGGGGCGAGACCCAGTACTTC. Amino acids: CASSSVTGGETQYF.

This chain connects TRBV5-6 to TRBJ2-7; no clear D gene. Trimming left V 5 bases short and J 6 bases short, with 12 bases between. Germline V gene sequence: CDR1 SGHDT, CDR2 YYEEEE. The length of the CDR3 is 12 residues. CDR3 bases: TGTGCCAGCAGGTCCAGGATTAGCGAGCAGTACTTC. This translates into CASRSRISEQYF.

The CDR3, as DNA: TGTGCCAGCGATGAGGGGCAGCAACTAGCCAAAAACATTCAGTACTTC. Its translation is CASDEGQQLAKNIQYF. The chain has TRBV2 and TRBJ2-4; D may match TRBD1 or TRBD2 (5 bases each). Per germline, CDR1 SNHLY and CDR2 FYNNEI. The V end lost 8 bases, the J end lost 0 bases, and 17 bases lay between the germline ends. The CDR3 loop spans 16 amino acids.

V is TRBV11-3 and J is TRBJ2-1, with D unclear. The V gene's germline CDR1 is SGHNT and CDR2 YENEEA. V lost 1 base and J 7 bases, leaving 11 bases between the germline ends. The CDR3 contains 14 residues. This CDR3 reads CASSLASTRNEQFF. The CDR3 DNA sequence: TGTGCCAGCAGCTTAGCGTCTACCAGAAATGAGCAGTTCTTC.

V gene TRBV11-3 combines with J gene TRBJ2-7; 7 bases are a match to TRBD1. CDR3 length: 14 amino acids. Germline values: CDR1 SGHNT, CDR2 YENEEA. The trim removed 1 base at V and 4 bases at J, leaving 4 bases unmatched. In nucleotides, the CDR3 is TGTGCCAGCAGCTTAGGGGACAGTTATTACGAGCAGTACTTC. Amino acids: CASSLGDSYYEQYF.

The chain employs TRBV5-4 and TRBJ2-1; 7 nucleotides match TRBD2. The germline V gene has CDR1 SGHNT and CDR2 YYREEE (reference sequence). V shed 6 bases and J 6 bases; nucleotides not matched to a gene: 9. This CDR3 is 14 amino acids long. Written as DNA, the CDR3 is TGTGCCAGCACCCTGAGGGAGGGCTTCAATGAGCAGTTCTTC. Translating it yields CASTLREGFNEQFF.

This chain uses TRBV7-8 with TRBJ2-7; weak D call: TRBD1 (6 bases). V gave up 8 bases and J gave up 6 bases, with 23 bases separating them. CDR1 and CDR2 from the germline V gene are SGHVS and FQNEAQ. The CDR3 is made up of 15 amino acids. CDR3 residues: CASRPTGSLRAEQYF. The CDR3 DNA sequence: TGTGCCAGCCGTCCGACAGGCTCGTTACGGGCCGAGCAGTACTTC.